This T cell receptor beta chain originates from a study of blood T cells in healthy people across ages. There are many counts of this clonotype. Sample-barcoded 5' priming and a J-beta primer mix drove a second PCR of roughly 7 to 11 cycles. MiXCR was run by TCRdb on the 5' RACE reads, yielding one entry per CDR3 protein. The table shows 850,000 to 1,100,000 distinct CDR3 sequences, with around two fifths occurring only once. The specimen was blood. The receptor was isolated from a man aged 18 to 30 in good health.

The DNA for the CDR3 is TGTGCCAGCAGCGGCCTAAAGGGCCATAGCACAGATACGCAGTATTTT. Translated, it gives CASSGLKGHSTDTQYF. The chain uses TRBV9 and TRBJ2-3, with D uncertain. Trimming stripped 3 bases from V and 0 bases from J, with 14 bases between. This CDR3 is 16 amino acids long. Germline CDR1 and CDR2: SGDLS and YYNGEE.